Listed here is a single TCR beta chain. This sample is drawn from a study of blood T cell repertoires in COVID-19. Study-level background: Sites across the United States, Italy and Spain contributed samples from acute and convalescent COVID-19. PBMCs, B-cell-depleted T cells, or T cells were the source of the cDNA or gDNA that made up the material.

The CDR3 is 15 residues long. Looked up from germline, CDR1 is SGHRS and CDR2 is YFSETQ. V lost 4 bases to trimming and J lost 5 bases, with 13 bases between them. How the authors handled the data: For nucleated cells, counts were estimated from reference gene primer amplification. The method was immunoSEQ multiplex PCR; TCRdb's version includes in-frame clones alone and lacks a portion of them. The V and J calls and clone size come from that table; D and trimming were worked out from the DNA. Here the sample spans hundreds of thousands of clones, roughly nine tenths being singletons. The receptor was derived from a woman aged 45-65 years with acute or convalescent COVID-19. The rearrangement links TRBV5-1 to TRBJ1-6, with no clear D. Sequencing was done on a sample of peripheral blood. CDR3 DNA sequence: TGCGCCAGCAGCCCGCGCCGCAAAGATAATTCACCCCTCCACTTT. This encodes CASSPRRKDNSPLHF.